Presented here are 9 T cell receptor beta chains from one specimen sequenced in a study of T cells after yellow fever vaccination (dated by TCRdb to about 2019). The library was built by means of 5' RACE. These reads were obtained on an Illumina HiSeq 2500. TCRdb reran the public reads through fastp at Q25 and MiXCR, keeping productive beta chains. Every entry covers one CDR3 protein and lists the most common genes and DNA from its rows. This sample gives 150,000 to 200,000 distinct CDR3 sequences in total; about 6% of them show up just once. The top ten clones comprise less than 3.5% of the sample. The sample's treatment or condition label, decoded: live attenuated yellow fever vaccine strain. The sequencing used CD4+ T cells sorted from PBMCs, collected on the day of the first yellow fever vaccination. The receptors derive from a man between 18 and 29 years old who received the YFV17D yellow fever vaccine.

This clonotype was observed at least ten times. The chain joins TRBV24-1 to TRBJ2-2; no reliable D call. This CDR3 region has 15 residues. V lost 0 bases and J 2 bases, leaving 6 bases between the germline ends. CDR1 is KGHDR and CDR2 is SFDVKD in the germline V gene. This CDR3 reads CATSDLWGNTGELFF. CDR3 nucleotide sequence: TGTGCCACCAGTGATTTGTGGGGAAACACCGGGGAGCTGTTTTTT.

The rearrangement joins TRBV6-4 to TRBJ2-3; no firm D call. Per germline, CDR1 MRHNA and CDR2 SNTAGT. CDR3 length: 13 residues. Trimming left V 4 bases short and J 4 bases short, with 9 bases between. The CDR3 nucleotides read TGTGCCAGCAGTGGGGGTTTGGCAGATACGCAGTATTTT. Amino acids: CASSGGLADTQYF.

This clonotype was seen repeatedly, ten times or more. The CDR3 sequence: CATSRAGGSNEQFF. CDR3 nucleotides: TGTGCCACCAGTAGGGCGGGGGGGAGCAATGAGCAGTTCTTC. V gene TRBV24-1 combines with J gene TRBJ2-1, with 9 bases lining up with TRBD2. The CDR3 has 14 residues. Germline V gene sequence: CDR1 KGHDR, CDR2 SFDVKD. V lost 6 bases to trimming and J lost 6 bases; unmatched junction nucleotides: 5.

This clonotype was detected ten times or more. The rearrangement joins TRBV6-2 or TRBV6-3 to TRBJ2-5; possible D gene TRBD1, 6 bases. V was cut by 7 bases and J by 6 bases, with 24 bases left in between. The CDR3 has 16 amino acids. The germline V gene has CDR1 MNHEY and CDR2 SVGEGT. For the CDR3, the DNA is TGTGCCAGCACTCCTGTCCCCGACAGGCATAGTAAGACCCAGTACTTC. Protein: CASTPVPDRHSKTQYF.

This clonotype has a handful of counts. The chain couples TRBV11-2 to TRBJ2-7, with D unclear. This CDR3 has 15 residues. Germline V lookup: CDR1 SGHAT, CDR2 FQNNGV. V was trimmed by 5 bases and J by 0 bases, leaving 14 bases between them. The CDR3, as DNA: TGTGCCAGCAGCCTCCCCGGGTTGAGCTCCTACGAGCAGTACTTC. Residues: CASSLPGLSSYEQYF.

This clonotype was seen many times. V is TRBV5-1 and J is TRBJ1-4; TRBD1 is a possible D gene (5 bases). Trimming took 4 bases from V and 8 from J, leaving 21 bases between them. The V gene's germline CDR1 is SGHRS and CDR2 YFSETQ. The CDR3 contains 16 residues. The CDR3 loop reads CASSPGDGATGEKLFF. The CDR3 region has the DNA TGCGCCAGCAGCCCTGGGGATGGGGCGACGGGAGAAAAACTGTTTTTT.

A few counts support this clonotype. The CDR3: CASSYRGEDEKLFF. As DNA, the CDR3 is TGTGCCAGCAGTTACCGGGGAGAGGATGAAAAACTGTTTTTT. The V and J genes are TRBV6-5 and TRBJ1-4; D gene unclear. Trimming pared 2 bases from V and 6 bases from J, leaving 10 bases between. In germline, CDR1 is MNHEY, CDR2 SVGAGI. The length of the CDR3 is 14 residues.

Only a few counts were recorded for this clonotype. The chain has TRBV7-2 and TRBJ1-5; D call uncertain. Between the trimmed V and J ends, which lost 5 bases and 2 bases, there was a span of 10 bases. Germline V gene data show CDR1 as SGHTA and CDR2 as FQGNSA. The CDR3 is 14 residues long. CDR3 in DNA: TGTGCCAGCAGCCCAAACATGGGCAATCAGCCCCAGCATTTT. Its translation: CASSPNMGNQPQHF.

The V and J genes are TRBV28 and TRBJ2-5; 7 nucleotides agree with TRBD1. V lost 5 bases and J lost 5; bases outside the gene matches: 17. CDR3 size: 17 residues. Looked up from germline, CDR1 is MDHEN and CDR2 is SYDVKM. CDR3 sequence (DNA): TGTGCCAGCAGTCCATTCCCAGGGGATGGGACAGAGGAGACCCAGTACTTC. Translation: CASSPFPGDGTEETQYF.